The next 21 T cell receptor beta chains were all read from a single sample in a study of blood T cells in healthy people across ages. Combining a sample-barcoded 5' primer with a J-beta primer mix, a second PCR ran for about 7 to 11 cycles. TCRdb re-called the 5' RACE reads with MiXCR, one entry per CDR3 protein. The table records roughly 1,100,000 distinct CDR3 sequences, less than 25% of them present only once. These data also formed part of another study, on T cells of mothers and their children.

Source material: blood. The receptors shown here come from a girl between 2 and 10 years old in good health.

This clonotype appeared a few times. The J gene is TRBJ2-3, the V gene TRBV6-6; no clear D gene. Per germline, CDR1 MNHNY and CDR2 SVGAGI (reference sequence). The CDR3 totals 11 residues. V was clipped by 5 bases and J by 8 bases, with 8 bases between them. The CDR3 reads CASSGLATQYF. The CDR3 region has the DNA TGTGCCAGCAGTGGGCTTGCTACGCAGTATTTT.

This clonotype was seen only a few times. A read error may account for a junction end that differs from germline. The CDR3 DNA follows: TGCGCCAGCAGCTTCGGGAGCGGGGGCTCCTACAATGAGCAGCTCTTC. This sequence encodes CASSFGSGGSYNEQLF. This chain connects TRBV4-3 to TRBJ2-1; 8 bases line up with TRBD2. This CDR3 spans 16 amino acids. CDR1 is LGHNA, CDR2 YSLEER, per germline.

The CDR3 loop reads CATLQGLGLTQYF. CDR3 DNA sequence: TGTGCCACCTTACAGGGGCTCGGGTTAACGCAGTATTTT. V is TRBV25-1 and J is TRBJ2-3; 7 nucleotides line up with TRBD1. This CDR3 region has 13 residues. The germline V gene has CDR1 MGHDK and CDR2 SYGVNS. The V and J ends lost 10 bases and 9 bases, in that order; junction bases with no gene match: 13.

The chain's CDR3 is CAGTLLGRGGTEAFF. The CDR3 DNA reads TGTGCCGGCACCCTACTCGGCAGGGGGGGCACTGAAGCTTTCTTT. The gene calls are TRBV28 and TRBJ1-1; 7 bases align to TRBD1. The CDR3 has 15 amino acids. V trimming: 11 bases; J trimming: 4 bases; junction bases outside the gene matches: 16. Germline CDR1 reads MDHEN; CDR2 reads SYDVKM.

This clonotype showed up just a few times. The chain uses TRBV20-1 and TRBJ2-7; 10 nucleotides agree with TRBD2. The CDR3 is 14 residues long. V shed 4 bases, J shed 4 bases, and the junction held 7 bases outside the gene matches. CDR1 and CDR2 from the germline V gene are DFQATT and SNEGSKA (reference sequence). The DNA of the CDR3 is TGCAGTGCTACTAAGCGGGAGGGCTTTTACGAGCAGTACTTC. Its translation: CSATKREGFYEQYF.

This clonotype came up a few times. This chain uses TRBV7-9 with TRBJ1-4; D is undetermined. CDR3 size: 14 residues. The germline V gene encodes CDR1 SEHNR and CDR2 FQNEAQ (reference sequence). Trimming shortened V by 6 bases and J by 2 bases, and 10 bases separated the two germline ends. CDR3 sequence reads: CASRGSQTNEKLFF. DNA of the CDR3: TGTGCCAGCAGAGGAAGTCAGACTAATGAAAAACTGTTTTTT.

The chain carries TRBV15 and TRBJ1-2; D uncertain. The CDR3 spans 12 residues. Germline-derived CDR1 and CDR2 are LNHNV and YYDKDF (reference sequence). The V and J ends lost 1 base and 11 bases respectively, with 11 bases between them. The CDR3 sequence: CATSRGGWSYTF. DNA of the CDR3: TGTGCCACCAGCAGAGGTGGATGGTCTTACACCTTC. The variable domain in full, completed from reference TRBV15 and TRBJ1-2, reads DAMVIQNPRYQVTQFGKPVTLSCSQTLNHNVMYWYQQKSSQAPKLLFHYYDKDFNNEADTPDNFQSRRPNTSFCFLDIRSPGLGDTAMYLCATSRGGWSYTFGSGTRLTVV.

This clonotype came up a few times. The gene calls are TRBV7-9 and TRBJ2-1, with D maybe TRBD1 (5 bases). The last part of the DNA fits TRBJ2-7 better; the J call may be wrong. The germline gives CDR1 SEHNR, CDR2 FQNEAQ (reference sequence). The CDR3 length is 12 residues. CDR3: CASSEQAGEQYF. The CDR3 nucleotides are TGTGCCAGCAGCGAACAGGCTGGCGAGCAGTACTTC.

This sequence joins TRBV10-3 and TRBJ2-7; no reliable D call. Germline assignment: CDR1 ENHRY and CDR2 SYGVKD. The CDR3 consists of 13 residues. V was shortened by 6 bases and J by 6 bases, with 15 bases between the two germline ends. CDR3 nucleotides: TGTGCCATCAGAAAGACCGGTTCATTCGAGCAGTACTTC. It yields the protein CAIRKTGSFEQYF.

The CDR3 DNA follows: TGCAGCGCGGGAGCGGGAGCCCCCGGGGAGCTGTTTTTT. This gives the protein CSAGAGAPGELFF. V gene TRBV29-1 combines with J gene TRBJ2-2, with TRBD2 identical over 8 bases. Trimming at V came to 7 bases and at J to 6 bases, leaving 7 bases not matched to a gene. CDR1 is SQVTM, CDR2 ANQGSEA, per germline. There are 13 residues in the CDR3.

The CDR3, as DNA: TGCAGTGCTAGTGAAGGACGGCAAGAGACCCAGTACTTC. It translates to CSASEGRQETQYF. This chain links TRBV20-1 with TRBJ2-5; D is ambiguous. The CDR3 is 13 residues long. Trimming removed 3 bases from V and 2 bases from J, with 10 bases in between. Germline V gives CDR1 DFQATT, CDR2 SNEGSKA (reference sequence).

This clonotype was seen a few times. This CDR3 is CASSVGLTEGYEQYF. CDR3 coding DNA: TGTGCCAGCAGCGTAGGACTAACTGAAGGCTACGAGCAGTACTTC. The rearrangement links TRBV9 to TRBJ2-5; perhaps TRBD2 as D (5 bases). The end of the DNA aligns better with TRBJ2-7, so the J call may be wrong. This CDR3 has 15 amino acids. Germline V gene data show CDR1 as SGDLS and CDR2 as YYNGEE.

The V gene is TRBV20-1, the J gene TRBJ2-1, with 8 positions matching TRBD2. The CDR3 is 16 amino acids. Germline loops: CDR1 DFQATT, CDR2 SNEGSKA (reference sequence). The V segment lost 4 bases and the J segment 4 bases; nucleotides outside the gene matches: 12. Here the CDR3 DNA reads TGCAGTGCTATAATCTTAGGACTAGCTATATACAATGAGCAGTTCTTC. This gives the protein CSAIILGLAIYNEQFF.

The rearrangement joins TRBV29-1 to TRBJ2-5; 12 positions agree with TRBD2. The V and J ends lost 1 base and 7 bases, in that order; junction bases with no gene match: 19. The germline V gene has CDR1 SQVTM and CDR2 ANQGSEA. This CDR3 has 19 residues. The CDR3 sequence: CSVEGGRLAGGLLSGTQYF. CDR3 coding DNA: TGCAGCGTTGAAGGAGGTCGGCTAGCGGGGGGGCTCTTGAGCGGGACCCAGTACTTC.

A few counts support this clonotype. The chain joins TRBV27 to TRBJ2-5; 11 bases fit TRBD2. The J call may be mistaken, given a closer DNA end match to TRBJ2-1. Germline values: CDR1 MNHEY, CDR2 SMNVEV (reference sequence). This CDR3 has 17 residues. The CDR3 sequence: CASRGRYTSGSVNEQFF. In nucleotides, the CDR3 is TGTGCCAGCAGGGGGAGATATACTAGCGGGAGCGTTAATGAGCAGTTCTTC.

This clonotype turned up a few times. The chain has TRBV29-1 and TRBJ2-5, with TRBD2 identical over 10 bases. This CDR3 is 15 amino acids long. J lost 6 bases, V lost 8 bases, and 15 bases had no gene match. From germline, CDR1 is SQVTM and CDR2 ANQGSEA. The CDR3: CSTMTGLAGVKTQYF. The CDR3 DNA reads TGCAGCACTATGACCGGTCTAGCGGGAGTAAAGACCCAGTACTTC. Combining the CDR3 with reference TRBV29-1 and TRBJ2-5 gives the whole variable domain SAVISQKPSRDICQRGTSLTIQCQVDSQVTMMFWYRQQPGQSLTLIATANQGSEATYESGFVIDKFPISRPNLTFSTLTVSNMSPEDSSIYLCSTMTGLAGVKTQYFGPGTRLLVL.

The chain couples TRBV20-1 to TRBJ1-2; D is perhaps TRBD1 (5 bases). CDR3 length: 11 residues. V dropped 1 base and J dropped 7 bases, with 7 bases sitting between them. Germline loops: CDR1 DFQATT, CDR2 SNEGSKA (reference sequence). The CDR3 is CSARGGGGYTF. The CDR3 DNA follows: TGCAGTGCTAGAGGGGGCGGTGGCTACACCTTC.

J is TRBJ2-3 and V is TRBV4-3, with a weak D call TRBD2 (6 bases). The CDR3 has 14 amino acids. The germline gives CDR1 LGHNA, CDR2 YSLEER. V lost 1 base and J lost 3, with 8 bases in between. CDR3 nucleotide sequence: TGCGCCAGCAGCCAAGCCCTAGCGACAGATACGCAGTATTTT. Translation gives CASSQALATDTQYF.

This clonotype was picked up a small number of times. The V and J genes are TRBV29-1 and TRBJ2-5, with D perhaps matching TRBD2 (5 bases). Trimming took off 5 bases at V and 5 bases at J, with 12 bases between the two ends. The CDR3 is 12 amino acids. Germline V gene lookup returns CDR1 SQVTM and CDR2 ANQGSEA. CDR3 residues: CSVTTPGETQYF. The CDR3 DNA sequence: TGCAGCGTTACCACGCCGGGGGAGACCCAGTACTTC.

This clonotype showed up just once. The V and J genes are TRBV12-3 or TRBV12-4 and TRBJ2-1; D possibly corresponds to TRBD1 (6 bases). Trimming took 3 bases from V and 6 from J, leaving 18 bases between them. The CDR3 covers 16 residues. CDR3 bases: TGTGCCAGCAGTTTTGAACAGGGCCCCCAGGGCAATGAGCAGTTCTTC. As protein: CASSFEQGPQGNEQFF.

The V gene is TRBV12-3 or TRBV12-4, the J gene TRBJ2-5; 7 nucleotides line up with TRBD1. The CDR3 extends over 14 amino acids. The junction had 7 bases not matched to a gene; V was cut back by 9 bases and J by 0 bases. The CDR3 coding sequence is TGTGCCAGTAATCAACAGGGGAACCAAGAGACCCAGTACTTC. Its protein product is CASNQQGNQETQYF.